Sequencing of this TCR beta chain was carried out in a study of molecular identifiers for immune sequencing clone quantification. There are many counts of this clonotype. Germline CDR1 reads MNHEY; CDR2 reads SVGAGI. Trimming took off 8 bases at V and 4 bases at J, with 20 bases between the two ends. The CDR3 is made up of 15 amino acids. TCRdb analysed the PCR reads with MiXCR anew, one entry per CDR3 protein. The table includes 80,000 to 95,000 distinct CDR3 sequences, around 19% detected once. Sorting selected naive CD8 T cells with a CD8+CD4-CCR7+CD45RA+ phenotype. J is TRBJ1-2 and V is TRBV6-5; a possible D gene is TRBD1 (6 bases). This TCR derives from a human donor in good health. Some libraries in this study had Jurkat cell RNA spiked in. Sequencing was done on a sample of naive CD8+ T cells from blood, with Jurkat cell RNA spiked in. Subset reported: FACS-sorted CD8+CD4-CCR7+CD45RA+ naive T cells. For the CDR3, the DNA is TGTGCCAGCGGCCAACGGGGCAGGGGACTCTATGGCTACACCTTC. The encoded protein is CASGQRGRGLYGYTF.